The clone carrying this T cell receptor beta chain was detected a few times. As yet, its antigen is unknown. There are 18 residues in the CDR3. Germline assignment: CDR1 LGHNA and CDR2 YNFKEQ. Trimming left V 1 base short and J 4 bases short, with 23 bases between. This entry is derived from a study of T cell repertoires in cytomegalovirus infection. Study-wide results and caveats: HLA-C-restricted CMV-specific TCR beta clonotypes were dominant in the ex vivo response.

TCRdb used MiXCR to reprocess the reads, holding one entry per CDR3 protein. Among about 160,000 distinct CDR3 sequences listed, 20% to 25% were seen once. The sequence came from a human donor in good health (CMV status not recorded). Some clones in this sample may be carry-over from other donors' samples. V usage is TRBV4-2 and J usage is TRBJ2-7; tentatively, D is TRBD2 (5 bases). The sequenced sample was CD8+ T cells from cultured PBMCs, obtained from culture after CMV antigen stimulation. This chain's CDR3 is CASSQGMQEVRRTYEQYF. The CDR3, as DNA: TGTGCCAGCAGCCAAGGGATGCAGGAGGTCCGACGAACTTACGAGCAGTACTTC.